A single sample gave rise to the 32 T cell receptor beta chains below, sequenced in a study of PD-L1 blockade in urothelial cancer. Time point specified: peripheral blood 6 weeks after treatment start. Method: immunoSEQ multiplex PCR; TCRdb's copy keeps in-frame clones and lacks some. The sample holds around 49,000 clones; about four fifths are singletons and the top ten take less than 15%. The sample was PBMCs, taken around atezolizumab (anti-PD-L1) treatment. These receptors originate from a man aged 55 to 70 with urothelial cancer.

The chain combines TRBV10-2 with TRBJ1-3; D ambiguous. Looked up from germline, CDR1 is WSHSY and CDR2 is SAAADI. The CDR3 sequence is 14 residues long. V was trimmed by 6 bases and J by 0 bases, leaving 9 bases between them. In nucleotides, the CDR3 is TGCGCCAGCAGAGGCAGGAACTCTGGAAACACCATATATTTT. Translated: CASRGRNSGNTIYF.

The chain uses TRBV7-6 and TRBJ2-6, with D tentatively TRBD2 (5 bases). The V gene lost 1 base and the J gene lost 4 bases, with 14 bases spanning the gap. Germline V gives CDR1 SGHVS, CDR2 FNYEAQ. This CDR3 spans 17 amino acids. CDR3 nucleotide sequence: TGTGCCAGCAGCTTAGGCGCGGGTGGGGTAGGGGCCAACGTCCTGACTTTC. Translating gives CASSLGAGGVGANVLTF. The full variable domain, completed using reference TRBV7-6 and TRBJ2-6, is GAGVSQSPRYKVTKRGQDVALRCDPISGHVSLYWYRQALGQGPEFLTYFNYEAQQDKSGLPNDRFSAERPEGSISTLTIQRTEQRDSAMYRCASSLGAGGVGANVLTFGAGSRLTVL.

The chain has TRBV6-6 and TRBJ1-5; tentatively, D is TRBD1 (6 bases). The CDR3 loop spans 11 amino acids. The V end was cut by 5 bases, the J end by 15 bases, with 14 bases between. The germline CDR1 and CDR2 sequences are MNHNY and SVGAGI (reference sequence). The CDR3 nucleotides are TGTGCCAGCAGTCAGGGACATGAGGGGCATTTT. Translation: CASSQGHEGHF.

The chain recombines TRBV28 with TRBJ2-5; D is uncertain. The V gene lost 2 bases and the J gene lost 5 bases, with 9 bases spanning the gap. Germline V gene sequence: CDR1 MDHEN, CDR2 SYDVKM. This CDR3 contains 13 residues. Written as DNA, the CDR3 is TGTGCCAGCAGTTTAACGGGTAGGGAGACCCAGTACTTC. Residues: CASSLTGRETQYF.

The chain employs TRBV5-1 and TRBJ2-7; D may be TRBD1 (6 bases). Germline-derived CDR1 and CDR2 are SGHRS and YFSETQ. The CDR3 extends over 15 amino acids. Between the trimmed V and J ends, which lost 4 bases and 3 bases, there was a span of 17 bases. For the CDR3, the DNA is TGCGCCAGCAGCACCGAGACAGGCTGGAGCTACGAGCAGTACTTC. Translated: CASSTETGWSYEQYF.

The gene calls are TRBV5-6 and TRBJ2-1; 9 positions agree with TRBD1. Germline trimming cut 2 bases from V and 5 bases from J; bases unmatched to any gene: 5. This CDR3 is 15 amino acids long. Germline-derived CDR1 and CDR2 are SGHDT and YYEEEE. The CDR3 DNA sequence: TGTGCCAGCAGCTTCGGGACAGGGTTGGACAATGAGCAGTTCTTC. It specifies CASSFGTGLDNEQFF. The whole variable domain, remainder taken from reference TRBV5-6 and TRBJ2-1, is DAGVTQSPTHLIKTRGQQVTLRCSPKSGHDTVSWYQQALGQGPQFIFQYYEEEERQRGNFPDRFSGHQFPNYSSELNVNALLLGDSALYLCASSFGTGLDNEQFFGPGTRLTVL.

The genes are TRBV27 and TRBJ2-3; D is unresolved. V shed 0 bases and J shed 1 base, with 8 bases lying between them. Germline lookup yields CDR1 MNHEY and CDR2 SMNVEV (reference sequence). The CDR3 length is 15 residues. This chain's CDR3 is CASSLSIRRTDTQYF. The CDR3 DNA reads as TGTGCCAGCAGTTTATCGATCAGGCGCACAGATACGCAGTATTTT.

CDR3 in DNA: TGTGCCAGCAGTTACGGGGAAGAGGGTTCACCCCTCCACTTT. Protein product: CASSYGEEGSPLHF. The chain couples TRBV6-6 to TRBJ1-6; D remains unclear. The CDR3 is 14 amino acids. V was pared by 2 bases and J by 9 bases, with 11 bases between. CDR1 MNHNY and CDR2 SVGAGI come from the germline V gene (reference sequence).

The CDR3 sequence is CASGIGQATDTQYF. In DNA form, the CDR3 reads TGTGCTAGTGGAATTGGACAGGCCACAGATACGCAGTATTTT. The J gene is TRBJ2-3, the V gene TRBV12-5; 7 bases agree with TRBD1. The V segment lost 6 bases and the J segment 2 bases; nucleotides outside the gene matches: 5. The CDR3 covers 14 residues. CDR1 and CDR2 (germline): LGHNT, FRNRAP.

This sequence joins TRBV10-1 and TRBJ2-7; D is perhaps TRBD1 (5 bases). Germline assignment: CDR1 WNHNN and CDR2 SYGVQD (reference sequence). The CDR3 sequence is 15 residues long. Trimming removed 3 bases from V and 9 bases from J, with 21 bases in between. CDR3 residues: CASSEQVSITSAQYF. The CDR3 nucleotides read TGCGCCAGCAGTGAACAGGTTTCCATTACCTCGGCGCAGTACTTC.

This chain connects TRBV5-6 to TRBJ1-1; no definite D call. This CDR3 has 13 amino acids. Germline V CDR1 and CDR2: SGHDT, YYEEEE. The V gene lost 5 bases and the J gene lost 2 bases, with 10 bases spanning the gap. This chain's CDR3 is CASSSTYNTEAFF. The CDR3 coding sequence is TGTGCCAGCAGTTCAACATATAACACTGAAGCTTTCTTT.

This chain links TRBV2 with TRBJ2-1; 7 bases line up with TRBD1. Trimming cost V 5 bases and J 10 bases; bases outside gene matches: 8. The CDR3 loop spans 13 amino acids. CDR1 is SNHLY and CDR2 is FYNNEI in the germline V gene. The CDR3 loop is CASSSTGVGEQFF. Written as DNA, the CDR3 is TGTGCCAGCAGTTCTACAGGGGTAGGGGAGCAGTTCTTC.

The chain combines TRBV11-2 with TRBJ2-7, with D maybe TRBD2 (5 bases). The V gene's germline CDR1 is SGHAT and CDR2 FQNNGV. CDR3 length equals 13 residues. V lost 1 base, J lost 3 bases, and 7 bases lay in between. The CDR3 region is CASSLGTHYEQYF. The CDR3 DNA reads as TGTGCCAGCAGCTTAGGGACTCACTACGAGCAGTACTTC.

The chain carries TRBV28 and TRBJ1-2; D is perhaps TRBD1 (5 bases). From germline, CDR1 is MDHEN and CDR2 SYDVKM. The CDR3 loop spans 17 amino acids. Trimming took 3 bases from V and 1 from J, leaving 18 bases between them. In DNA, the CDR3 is TGTGCCAGCAGTTTGAGCACAGGTGAAAACTATAACTATGGCTACACCTTC. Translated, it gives CASSLSTGENYNYGYTF.

CDR3 DNA sequence: TGTGTGGTAGGGGGCAACTATGGCTACACCTTC. Protein product: CVVGGNYGYTF. The gene calls are TRBV28 and TRBJ1-2; 7 bases map to TRBD1. The germline V gene encodes CDR1 MDHEN and CDR2 SYDVKM. This CDR3 is built from 11 residues.

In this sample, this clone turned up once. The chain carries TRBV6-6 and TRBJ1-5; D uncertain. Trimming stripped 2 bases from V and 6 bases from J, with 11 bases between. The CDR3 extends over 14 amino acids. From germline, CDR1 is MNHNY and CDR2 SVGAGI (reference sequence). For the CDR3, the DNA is TGTGCCAGCAGTTACGCCATGAACGGTCAGCCCCAGCATTTT. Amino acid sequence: CASSYAMNGQPQHF.

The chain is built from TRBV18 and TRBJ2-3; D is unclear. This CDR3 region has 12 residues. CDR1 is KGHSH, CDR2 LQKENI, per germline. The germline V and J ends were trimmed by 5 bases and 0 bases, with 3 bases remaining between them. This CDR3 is CASSYSTDTQYF. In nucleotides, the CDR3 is TGTGCCAGCTCATATAGCACAGATACGCAGTATTTT.

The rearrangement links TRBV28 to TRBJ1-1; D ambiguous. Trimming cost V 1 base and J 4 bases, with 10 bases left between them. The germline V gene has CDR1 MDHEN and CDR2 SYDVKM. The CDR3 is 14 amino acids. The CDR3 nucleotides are TGTGCCAGCAGTTTATCGGGGTCGAGCACTGAAGCTTTCTTT. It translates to CASSLSGSSTEAFF.

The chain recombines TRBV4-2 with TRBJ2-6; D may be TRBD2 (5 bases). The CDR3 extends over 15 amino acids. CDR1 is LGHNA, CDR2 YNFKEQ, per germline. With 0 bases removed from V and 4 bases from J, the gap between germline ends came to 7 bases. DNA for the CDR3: TGTGCCAGCAGCCAAGAAGAGCGGGGGGCCAACGTCCTGACTTTC. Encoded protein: CASSQEERGANVLTF.

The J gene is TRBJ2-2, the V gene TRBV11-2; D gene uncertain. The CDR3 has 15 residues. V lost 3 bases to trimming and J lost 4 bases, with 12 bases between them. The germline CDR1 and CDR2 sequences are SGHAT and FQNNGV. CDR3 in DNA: TGTGCCAGCAGCTTGGGCCAGGTATTCACCGGGGAGCTGTTTTTT. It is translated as CASSLGQVFTGELFF.

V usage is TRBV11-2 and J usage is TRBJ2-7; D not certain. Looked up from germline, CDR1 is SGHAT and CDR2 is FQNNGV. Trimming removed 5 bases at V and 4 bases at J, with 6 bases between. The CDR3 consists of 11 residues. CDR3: CASSGRYEQYF. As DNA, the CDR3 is TGTGCCAGCAGCGGCCGATACGAGCAGTACTTC. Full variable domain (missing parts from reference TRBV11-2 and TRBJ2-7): EAGVAQSPRYKIIEKRQSVAFWCNPISGHATLYWYQQILGQGPKLLIQFQNNGVVDDSQLPKDRFSAERLKGVDSTLKIQPAKLEDSAVYLCASSGRYEQYFGPGTRLTVT.

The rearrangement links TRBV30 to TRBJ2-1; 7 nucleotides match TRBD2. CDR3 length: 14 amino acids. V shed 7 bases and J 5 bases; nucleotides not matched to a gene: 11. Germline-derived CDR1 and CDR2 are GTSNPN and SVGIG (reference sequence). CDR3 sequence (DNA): TGTGCCTCCTCACACCGGGACTACAACAATGAGCAGTTCTTC. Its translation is CASSHRDYNNEQFF.

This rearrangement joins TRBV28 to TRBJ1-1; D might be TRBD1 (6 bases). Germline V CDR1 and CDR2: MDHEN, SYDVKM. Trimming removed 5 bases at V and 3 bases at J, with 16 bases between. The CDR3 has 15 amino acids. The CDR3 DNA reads TGTGCCAGCAGTCCCGGGGGGGCGGGGTACACTGAAGCTTTCTTT. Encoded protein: CASSPGGAGYTEAFF.

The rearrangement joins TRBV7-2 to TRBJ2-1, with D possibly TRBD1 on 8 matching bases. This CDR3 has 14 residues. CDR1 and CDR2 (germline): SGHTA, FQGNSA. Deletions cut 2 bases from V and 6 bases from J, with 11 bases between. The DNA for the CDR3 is TGTGCCAGCAGCTTAAGCGGGACAGGCAATGAGCAGTTCTTC. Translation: CASSLSGTGNEQFF.

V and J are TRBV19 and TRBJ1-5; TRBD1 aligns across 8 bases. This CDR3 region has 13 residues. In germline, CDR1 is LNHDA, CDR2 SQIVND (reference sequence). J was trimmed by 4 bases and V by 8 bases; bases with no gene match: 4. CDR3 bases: TGTGCCAGTTGGACAGGGCTGAATCAGCCCCAGCATTTT. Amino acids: CASWTGLNQPQHF.

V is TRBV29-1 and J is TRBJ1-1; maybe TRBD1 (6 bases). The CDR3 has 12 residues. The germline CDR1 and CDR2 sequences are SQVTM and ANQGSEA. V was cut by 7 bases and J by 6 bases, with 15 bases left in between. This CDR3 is CSAEGVSSEAFF. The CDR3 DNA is TGCAGCGCCGAGGGGGTTAGCTCTGAAGCTTTCTTT.

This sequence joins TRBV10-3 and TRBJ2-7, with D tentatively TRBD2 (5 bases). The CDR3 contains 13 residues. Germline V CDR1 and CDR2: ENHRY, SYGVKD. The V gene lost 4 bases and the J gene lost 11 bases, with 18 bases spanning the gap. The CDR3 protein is CAISVGVPASEYF. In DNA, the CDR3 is TGTGCCATCAGTGTGGGAGTTCCCGCGAGCGAGTACTTC.

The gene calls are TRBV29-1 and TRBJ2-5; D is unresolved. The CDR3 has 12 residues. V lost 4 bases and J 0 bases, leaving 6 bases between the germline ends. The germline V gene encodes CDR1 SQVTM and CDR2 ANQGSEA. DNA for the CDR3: TGCAGCGTTGGGCCGTACCAAGAGACCCAGTACTTC. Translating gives CSVGPYQETQYF.

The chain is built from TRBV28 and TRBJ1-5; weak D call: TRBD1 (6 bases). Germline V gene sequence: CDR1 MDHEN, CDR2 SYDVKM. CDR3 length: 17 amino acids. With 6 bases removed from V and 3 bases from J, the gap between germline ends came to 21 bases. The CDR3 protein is CASSPPTGKDINQPQHF. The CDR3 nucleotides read TGTGCCAGCAGCCCCCCGACAGGAAAGGATATCAATCAGCCCCAGCATTTT.

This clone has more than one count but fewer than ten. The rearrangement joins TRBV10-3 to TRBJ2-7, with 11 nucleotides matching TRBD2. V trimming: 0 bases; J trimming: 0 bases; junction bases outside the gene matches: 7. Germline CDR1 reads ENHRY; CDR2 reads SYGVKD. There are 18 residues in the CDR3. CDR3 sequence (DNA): TGTGCCATCAGTGAGTCGTCGGGACTAGCGGAGAGCTCCTACGAGCAGTACTTC. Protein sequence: CAISESSGLAESSYEQYF.

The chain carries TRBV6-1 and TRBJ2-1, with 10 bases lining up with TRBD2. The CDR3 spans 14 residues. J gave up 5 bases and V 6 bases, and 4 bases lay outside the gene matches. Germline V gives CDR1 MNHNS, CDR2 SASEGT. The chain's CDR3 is CASSKREGNNEQFF. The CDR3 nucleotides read TGTGCCAGCAGCAAGCGGGAGGGGAACAATGAGCAGTTCTTC.

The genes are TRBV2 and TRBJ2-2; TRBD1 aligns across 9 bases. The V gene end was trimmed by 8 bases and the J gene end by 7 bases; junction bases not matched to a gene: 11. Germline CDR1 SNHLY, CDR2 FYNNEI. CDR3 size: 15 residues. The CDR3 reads CASGLTGGGGGELFF. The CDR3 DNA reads TGTGCCAGCGGCCTCACAGGGGGCGGCGGCGGGGAGCTGTTTTTT. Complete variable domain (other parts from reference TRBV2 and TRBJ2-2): EPEVTQTPSHQVTQMGQEVILRCVPISNHLYFYWYRQILGQKVEFLVSFYNNEISEKSEIFDDQFSVERPDGSNFTLKIRSTKLEDSAMYFCASGLTGGGGGELFFGEGSRLTVL.